The 29 T cell receptor beta chains below were found in one sample sequenced in a study of blood T cell repertoires in COVID-19. Generated by immunoSEQ multiplex PCR, the TCRdb table keeps only in-frame clones and is missing some. The sample holds 240,000 or so clones; approximately 83% are singletons and the top ten take roughly a tenth. Sequencing was done on a sample of peripheral blood. The receptors stem from a woman of 80 years or more with acute or convalescent COVID-19.

The chain carries TRBV5-4 and TRBJ2-3; 8 bases fit TRBD1. With 2 bases clipped from V and 6 bases from J, the junction kept 11 bases outside the gene matches. Germline V gene lookup returns CDR1 SGHNT and CDR2 YYREEE (reference sequence). The CDR3 is 16 amino acids. DNA for the CDR3: TGTGCCAGCAGCTTTAAGGGGGACAGGCCCGCGGATACGCAGTATTTT. As protein: CASSFKGDRPADTQYF.

This chain links TRBV5-1 with TRBJ1-4, with 7 bases fitting TRBD1. This CDR3 is 17 amino acids long. Per the germline V gene, CDR1 is SGHRS and CDR2 is YFSETQ. Germline trimming cut 3 bases from V and 3 bases from J; bases unmatched to any gene: 11. The DNA for the CDR3 is TGCGCCAGCAGCTGGTGGACAGGCGAACCCTCTAATGAAAAACTGTTTTTT. This translates into CASSWWTGEPSNEKLFF.

The chain uses TRBV10-3 and TRBJ1-3; D is uncertain. Per the germline V gene, CDR1 is ENHRY and CDR2 is SYGVKD. Trimming took off 4 bases at V and 0 bases at J, with 10 bases between the two ends. The CDR3 spans 15 residues. CDR3 sequence: CAISGSLPSGNTIYF. CDR3 coding DNA: TGTGCCATCAGTGGCAGTCTTCCCTCTGGAAACACCATATATTTT.

The rearrangement links TRBV5-6 to TRBJ1-5; D remains unclear. CDR1 is SGHDT, CDR2 YYEEEE, per germline. The CDR3 spans 14 residues. The V gene lost 0 bases and the J gene lost 5 bases, with 9 bases spanning the gap. DNA of the CDR3: TGTGCCAGCAGCTTGGCTGGAGAGGATCAGCCCCAGCATTTT. Protein: CASSLAGEDQPQHF.

This clone has more than one count but fewer than ten. J is TRBJ2-1 and V is TRBV7-9; possible D gene TRBD2, 6 bases. Trimming took 3 bases from V and 3 from J, leaving 12 bases between them. The germline V gene encodes CDR1 SEHNR and CDR2 FQNEAQ (reference sequence). The length of the CDR3 is 15 residues. The CDR3 here is CASSLWGLNYNEQFF. The DNA for the CDR3 is TGTGCCAGCAGCTTGTGGGGACTGAACTACAATGAGCAGTTCTTC.

The chain has TRBV3-1 (or the pseudogene TRBV3-2) and TRBJ2-7; TRBD1 agrees at 8 bases. CDR3 size: 14 residues. Germline-derived CDR1 and CDR2 are LGHDT and YNNKEL (reference sequence). Trimming took 4 bases from V and 2 from J; bases not matched to a gene: 4. The CDR3 bases are TGTGCCAGCAGCCCCTGGGACAGGACCTACGAGCAGTACTTC. Residues: CASSPWDRTYEQYF.

The V call is TRBV19, the J call TRBJ1-5; 9 nucleotides match TRBD1. Per germline, CDR1 LNHDA and CDR2 SQIVND (reference sequence). The CDR3 runs to 15 residues. Trimming took 2 bases from V and 8 from J; bases not matched to a gene: 7. The DNA for the CDR3 is TGTGCCAGTAGTATAACAGGGGGCAGGTTAGAGCCCCAGCATTTT. Amino acid sequence: CASSITGGRLEPQHF. The whole variable domain, filled in from reference TRBV19 and TRBJ1-5, reads DGGITQSPKYLFRKEGQNVTLSCEQNLNHDAMYWYRQDPGQGLRLIYYSQIVNDFQKGDIAEGYSVSREKKESFPLTVTSAQKNPTAFYLCASSITGGRLEPQHFGDGTRLSIL.

This clone is a singleton in its sample. The V gene is TRBV5-5, the J gene TRBJ1-4; D is uncertain. V was cut by 1 base and J by 0 bases, with 4 bases left in between. CDR3 length: 14 residues. Germline V lookup: CDR1 SGHKS, CDR2 YYEKEE (reference sequence). The CDR3: CASSLLATNEKLFF. The CDR3 nucleotides are TGTGCCAGCAGCTTGCTCGCAACTAATGAAAAACTGTTTTTT.

The chain combines TRBV7-3 with TRBJ2-2; D perhaps matches TRBD1 (6 bases). Trimming cost V 4 bases and J 6 bases, with 12 bases left between them. CDR1 is SGHTA and CDR2 is FQGTGA in the germline V gene. The CDR3 is 14 residues long. In nucleotides, the CDR3 is TGTGCCAGCAGCTCACAGGGTGGGCCCGGGGAGCTGTTTTTT. It encodes CASSSQGGPGELFF.

The rearrangement uses TRBV27 and TRBJ1-2; D is ambiguous. Trimming cost V 3 bases and J 0 bases, with 8 bases left between them. This CDR3 is 14 amino acids long. Germline CDR1 reads MNHEY; CDR2 reads SMNVEV (reference sequence). In DNA, the CDR3 is TGTGCCAGCAGTTTTTCACAAGCTAACTATGGCTACACCTTC. Translated: CASSFSQANYGYTF.

The V and J genes are TRBV19 and TRBJ1-5; 11 nucleotides agree with TRBD1. Germline trimming cut 5 bases from V and 16 bases from J; bases unmatched to any gene: 16. Germline CDR1 LNHDA, CDR2 SQIVND (reference sequence). CDR3 length: 15 residues. The CDR3 nucleotides are TGTGCCAGTAGTCTTCCGGAGGACAGGGGGCGAGGAGTACATTTT. This translates into CASSLPEDRGRGVHF. Based on the CDR3 plus reference TRBV19 and TRBJ1-5, the full variable domain is DGGITQSPKYLFRKEGQNVTLSCEQNLNHDAMYWYRQDPGQGLRLIYYSQIVNDFQKGDIAEGYSVSREKKESFPLTVTSAQKNPTAFYLCASSLPEDRGRGVHFGDGTRLSIL.

This chain connects TRBV18 to TRBJ2-1, with D perhaps TRBD1 (5 bases). CDR3 length equals 14 residues. Trimming cost V 0 bases and J 9 bases, with 12 bases left between them. CDR1 is KGHSH and CDR2 is LQKENI in the germline V gene. The CDR3 sequence is CASSPPSHQGEQFF. The CDR3 DNA reads as TGTGCCAGCTCACCACCATCCCATCAGGGTGAGCAGTTCTTC.

The rearrangement joins TRBV11-3 to TRBJ2-1; TRBD1 matches at 7 bases. The germline V gene has CDR1 SGHNT and CDR2 YENEEA. The J segment lost 2 bases and the V segment lost 5 bases, leaving 6 bases of the junction unmatched. The CDR3 length is 15 residues. The CDR3 here is CASSKRQGTYNEQFF. The CDR3 coding sequence is TGTGCCAGCAGCAAAAGACAGGGTACCTACAATGAGCAGTTCTTC.

V usage is TRBV27 and J usage is TRBJ1-6; 8 bases map to TRBD1. This CDR3 has 15 residues. J gave up 9 bases and V 6 bases, and 10 bases lay outside the gene matches. The germline V gene encodes CDR1 MNHEY and CDR2 SMNVEV (reference sequence). The CDR3 bases are TGTGCCAGCAGCTACAGGGGGTTGAGCGGTTCACCCCTCCACTTT. Translated: CASSYRGLSGSPLHF.

The chain joins TRBV6-5 to TRBJ1-2, with TRBD1 identical over 10 bases. The length of the CDR3 is 15 residues. Germline trimming cut 6 bases from V and 6 bases from J; bases unmatched to any gene: 10. Germline assignment: CDR1 MNHEY and CDR2 SVGAGI. The DNA of the CDR3 is TGTGCCAGCAGCCCCCGTCGACAGGGGGCGAATGGCTACACCTTC. Amino acids: CASSPRRQGANGYTF.

The chain employs TRBV19 and TRBJ1-3; unclear D gene. This CDR3 comprises 13 residues. The V end was cut by 7 bases, the J end by 4 bases, with 11 bases between. Germline V gives CDR1 LNHDA, CDR2 SQIVND (reference sequence). Here the CDR3 DNA reads TGTGCCAGTATGGAGGTAGCGGGAAACACCATATATTTT. It encodes CASMEVAGNTIYF.

The chain couples TRBV7-3 to TRBJ2-1; no clear D gene. Germline lookup yields CDR1 SGHTA and CDR2 FQGTGA. This CDR3 has 12 residues. Trimming stripped 4 bases from V and 5 bases from J, with 6 bases between. CDR3 in DNA: TGTGCCAGCAGCTCCCATGACAATGAGCAGTTCTTC. Translating gives CASSSHDNEQFF.

This chain uses TRBV19 with TRBJ2-4, with D unresolved. Germline-derived CDR1 and CDR2 are LNHDA and SQIVND (reference sequence). The CDR3 spans 14 residues. V lost 6 bases to trimming and J lost 3 bases, with 12 bases between them. The chain's CDR3 is CASSSVFGKNIQYF. In nucleotides, the CDR3 is TGTGCCAGTAGCTCGGTCTTTGGCAAAAACATTCAGTACTTC.

The chain employs TRBV2 and TRBJ2-3; D call uncertain. This CDR3 spans 13 amino acids. The germline CDR1 and CDR2 sequences are SNHLY and FYNNEI. V was pared by 1 base and J by 6 bases, with 8 bases between. The CDR3 bases are TGTGCCAGCAGTGAAGATAGTTGGGATACGCAGTATTTT. Encoded protein: CASSEDSWDTQYF.

This clone occurred a few times. The chain has TRBV7-2 and TRBJ1-3, with TRBD1 matching 7 bases. Germline loops: CDR1 SGHTA, CDR2 FQGNSA. J gave up 0 bases and V 5 bases, and 7 bases lay outside the gene matches. This CDR3 is 16 amino acids long. In DNA form, the CDR3 reads TGTGCCAGCAGCCGGGACAGCATAAGCTCTGGAAACACCATATATTTT. Translating it yields CASSRDSISSGNTIYF.

The CDR3 is CSVGQSSGNTIYF. CDR3 sequence (DNA): TGCAGCGTGGGACAGAGCTCTGGAAACACCATATATTTT. The V and J genes are TRBV29-1 and TRBJ1-3; 7 bases match TRBD1. The CDR3 covers 13 residues. Looked up from germline, CDR1 is SQVTM and CDR2 is ANQGSEA. Losses at the gene ends were 6 bases for V and 0 bases for J; bases not matched to a gene: 2.

The rearrangement uses TRBV3-1 (or the pseudogene TRBV3-2) and TRBJ1-2; TRBD1 agrees at 9 bases. Trimming at V came to 4 bases and at J to 3 bases, leaving 6 bases not matched to a gene. In germline, CDR1 is LGHDT, CDR2 YNNKEL (reference sequence). CDR3 length equals 15 residues. The CDR3 nucleotides read TGTGCCAGCAGCCCACACCGGGACAGGGACTATGGCTACACCTTC. Its translation is CASSPHRDRDYGYTF.

The J gene is TRBJ1-1, the V gene TRBV6-5; D unresolved. Germline values: CDR1 MNHEY, CDR2 SVGAGI. The CDR3 loop spans 15 amino acids. V lost 0 bases and J 1 base, leaving 9 bases between the germline ends. CDR3 sequence: CASSYSMAPNTEAFF. The CDR3 DNA is TGTGCCAGCAGTTACTCGATGGCCCCGAACACTGAAGCTTTCTTT.

This sequence joins TRBV5-6 and TRBJ1-5; tentatively, D is TRBD1 (6 bases). The germline V gene encodes CDR1 SGHDT and CDR2 YYEEEE. V was cut by 0 bases and J by 7 bases, with 17 bases left in between. The CDR3 has 16 amino acids. Here the CDR3 reads CASSLGLGATEQPQHF. The CDR3, as DNA: TGTGCCAGCAGCTTGGGGCTGGGGGCTACGGAGCAGCCCCAGCATTTT.

This chain joins TRBV28 and TRBJ2-2; 7 nucleotides align to TRBD1. The CDR3 length is 11 residues. J gave up 7 bases and V 9 bases, and 2 bases lay outside the gene matches. CDR1 and CDR2 from the germline V gene are MDHEN and SYDVKM. Here the CDR3 DNA reads TGTGCCAGTACAGGGGTCGGGGAGCTGTTTTTT. This encodes CASTGVGELFF.

This clone occurred once. This sequence joins TRBV19 and TRBJ2-5; perhaps TRBD1 as D (6 bases). The V end lost 4 bases, the J end lost 1 base, and 13 bases lay between the germline ends. This CDR3 has 15 amino acids. Per germline, CDR1 LNHDA and CDR2 SQIVND (reference sequence). CDR3 in amino acids: CASSTAQGTQETQYF. In nucleotides, the CDR3 is TGTGCCAGTAGTACCGCCCAGGGGACCCAAGAGACCCAGTACTTC. The variable domain in full, completed from reference TRBV19 and TRBJ2-5, reads DGGITQSPKYLFRKEGQNVTLSCEQNLNHDAMYWYRQDPGQGLRLIYYSQIVNDFQKGDIAEGYSVSREKKESFPLTVTSAQKNPTAFYLCASSTAQGTQETQYFGPGTRLLVL.

This chain links TRBV19 with TRBJ1-5; 8 nucleotides line up with TRBD1. Germline CDR1 is LNHDA and CDR2 is SQIVND (reference sequence). The CDR3 is 15 amino acids. J gave up 6 bases and V 1 base, and 5 bases lay outside the gene matches. CDR3 sequence: CASSIAAGGGQPQHF. In nucleotides, the CDR3 is TGTGCCAGTAGTATAGCGGCAGGGGGCGGTCAGCCCCAGCATTTT.

Note on this clone: Other DNA sequences in the sample encode the same CDR3. V is TRBV5-1 and J is TRBJ2-7; a possible D gene is TRBD1 (5 bases). The V and J ends lost 4 bases and 2 bases respectively, with 10 bases between them. This CDR3 has 13 residues. From germline, CDR1 is SGHRS and CDR2 YFSETQ. The CDR3 sequence is CASSPGQTYEQYF. Here the CDR3 DNA reads TGCGCCAGCAGCCCAGGACAAACCTACGAGCAGTACTTC.

Worth noting for this clone: In the same sample, other DNA sequences code for this CDR3. V is TRBV2 and J is TRBJ1-1; no definite D call. The V gene lost 5 bases and the J gene lost 5 bases, with 9 bases spanning the gap. The CDR3 has 12 amino acids. Germline V lookup: CDR1 SNHLY, CDR2 FYNNEI. The chain's CDR3 is CASSPRGTEAFF. The CDR3 bases are TGTGCCAGCAGTCCCCGAGGGACTGAAGCTTTCTTT.